This TCR beta chain emerged from a study of lymphopenia after photon versus proton radiotherapy. The study's findings and limits: Survival link was tested only in deceased patients; proton benefit remains a possibility. Oligoclonal CD8+ Temra expansion after nadir drove photon patients' diversity drop. Larger post-nadir TCR diversity loss correlated inversely with survival in deceased patients. Proton therapy kept repertoires fairly stable, unlike photons, which gained effector/memory cells.

The germline V and J ends were trimmed by 4 bases and 0 bases, with 16 bases remaining between them. The CDR3 is 16 residues long. CDR1 and CDR2 (germline): SGDLS, YYNGEE. As concerns this clone: The antigen is not known.

Some clones are missing from TCRdb's copy, which holds only in-frame ones; the method was immunoSEQ multiplex PCR. The table includes more than 30,000 clones, approximately 87% detected once. This chain links TRBV9 with TRBJ1-2; possibly TRBD1 for D (5 bases). The clonotype comes from a man aged 45-60 years with gastric cancer. This sample comprised peripheral blood, obtained from a patient treated with photon-based radiotherapy. The CDR3 protein is CASSPRRQSTNYGYTF. The CDR3 bases are TGTGCCAGCAGCCCAAGAAGACAGTCCACTAACTATGGCTACACCTTC.